This T cell receptor (beta chain) is from a study of early T cells in non-severe SARS-CoV-2 infection. Study overall: Sequenced material consisted of bulk RNA (from unsorted whole blood), and chains were unpaired. Study findings and constraints: A preference for anti-spike CD8 responses marked VDJdb matching, which missed private and CD4 specificities.

The germline V gene encodes CDR1 SQVTM and CDR2 ANQGSEA. The CDR3 is made up of 11 amino acids. V was trimmed by 6 bases and J by 4 bases, leaving 9 bases between them. This clonotype was seen ten or more times. Its antigen is unidentified. Individual cDNA molecules each received unique molecular identifiers attached to them. Each CDR3 protein gets one entry after TCRdb re-called the 5' RACE reads with MiXCR. The table shows tens of thousands of distinct CDR3 sequences, with 5% to 6.5% occurring only once. Sequenced input: whole blood. The sequence derives from an adult who was a healthcare worker with PCR-confirmed SARS-CoV-2 infection or an uninfected control (not recorded which). This chain uses TRBV29-1 with TRBJ1-2; no clear D. The CDR3 DNA follows: TGCAGCGTGGTCCGGAGCTATGGCTACACCTTC. It encodes CSVVRSYGYTF.